This T cell receptor beta chain was sequenced during a study of blood T cell repertoires in COVID-19. Study-level background: The analysed material was cDNA or gDNA that came from T cells, B-cell-depleted T cells, or PBMCs.

In germline, CDR1 is SEHNR, CDR2 FQNEAQ (reference sequence). V lost 2 bases to trimming and J lost 6 bases, with 11 bases between them. This CDR3 spans 14 amino acids. Repertoires were generated with immunoSEQ multiplex PCR, while TCRdb's copy carries only in-frame clones and drops some. The sample consists of around 300,000 clones, roughly nine tenths of them appearing once. Sequenced sample: PBMCs or T cells enriched from blood (not recorded which). V usage is TRBV7-9 and J usage is TRBJ1-5; D gene unclear. The clonotype originates from a woman aged 60-75 years who had recovered from COVID-19. The CDR3 sequence is CASSLSGRGQPQHF. The CDR3 DNA follows: TGTGCCAGCAGCTTATCCGGGCGGGGTCAGCCCCAGCATTTT.